This T cell receptor beta chain was identified in a study of vaccination and CD4 T cells after COVID-19. Whole-study context: Overlapping SARS-CoV-2, HCoV-NL63, HCoV-OC43 and HCoV-229E spike peptides were used to stimulate cells. Study findings and constraints: Convalescent patients saw a median approximately 90% of their reactive clones show up only after vaccination. A comparatively limited set of convalescent patients was examined, with no early post-infection timepoints.

An Oncomine TCR Beta short-read assay was used to sequence the DNA from cultured CD4+ T cells. TCRdb re-derived calls from the PCR reads in MiXCR, one entry per CDR3 protein. The sample lists 20,000 or so distinct CDR3 sequences, around 39% occurring once. Time point noted: late sampling 161 to 241 days after vaccination in three convalescent patients. Treatment: approximately 10-day PBMC culture with coronavirus spike peptide pools or control peptides (ViraFEST assay). About this clonotype: As yet, its antigen is unknown.

Germline V gene lookup returns CDR1 SGHTA and CDR2 FQGNSA. The CDR3 spans 14 residues. V was clipped by 2 bases and J by 1 base, with 8 bases between them. The material was CD4+ T cells from blood, cultured in vitro, obtained about 7 months after SARS-CoV-2 vaccination. The chain recombines TRBV7-2 with TRBJ2-5; D not resolved. The sequence was collected from a human donor who had recovered from COVID-19. This chain's CDR3 is CASSLQAIQETQYF. The DNA for the CDR3 is TGTGCCAGCAGCTTACAGGCGATCCAAGAGACCCAGTACTTC. Combining the CDR3 with reference TRBV7-2 and TRBJ2-5 gives the whole variable domain GAGVSQSPSNKVTEKGKDVELRCDPISGHTALYWYRQSLGQGLEFLIYFQGNSAPDKSGLPSDRFSAERTGGSVSTLTIQRTQQEDSAVYLCASSLQAIQETQYFGPGTRLLVL.